Below are 5 T cell receptor beta chains sequenced from a single sample in a study of blood T cell repertoires in COVID-19. Sequenced by immunoSEQ multiplex PCR; TCRdb stores in-frame clones only, minus some. The table includes about 220,000 clones, 80% to 90% detected once. The sample consisted of peripheral blood. The receptor source for this set is a man between 50 and 59 years old with active or convalescent COVID-19.

This clone was seen more than once but under ten times. An end of the junction differs from the germline gene, which may be a read error. The J gene is TRBJ1-2, the V gene TRBV12-3 or TRBV12-4, with D possibly TRBD1 on 6 matching bases. There are 13 residues in the CDR3. This chain's CDR3 is CASRSIRGSTFFF. As DNA, the CDR3 is TGTGCCAGCAGGTCCATCAGGGGATCCACCTTCTTCTTC.

The chain couples TRBV28 to TRBJ1-3; 10 positions agree with TRBD1. The CDR3 length is 14 residues. J lost 7 bases, V lost 6 bases, and 6 bases had no gene match. From germline, CDR1 is MDHEN and CDR2 SYDVKM. The CDR3 protein is CASRPDRGLNTIYF. The CDR3 DNA reads TGTGCCAGCAGACCCGACAGGGGGCTCAACACCATATATTTT.

J is TRBJ1-1 and V is TRBV28, with 10 bases lining up with TRBD1. Unmatched junction bases numbered 4, after V lost 2 bases and J lost 4 bases. The CDR3 spans 15 residues. Germline CDR1 and CDR2: MDHEN and SYDVKM. The CDR3 protein is CASSLLTGGGTEAFF. CDR3 DNA: TGTGCCAGCAGTTTACTGACAGGGGGCGGCACTGAAGCTTTCTTT.

The CDR3 bases are TGTGCCACCAGCAGAGGTTTCACCGGGGGGCGGACCAAGAACACTGAAGCTTTCTTT. Encoded protein: CATSRGFTGGRTKNTEAFF. The chain uses TRBV15 and TRBJ1-1; tentatively, D is TRBD1 (6 bases). CDR1 is LNHNV and CDR2 is YYDKDF in the germline V gene (reference sequence). Trimming cost V 1 base and J 1 base, with 22 bases left between them. The CDR3 contains 19 residues. Variable domain in full (rest from reference TRBV15 and TRBJ1-1): DAMVIQNPRYQVTQFGKPVTLSCSQTLNHNVMYWYQQKSSQAPKLLFHYYDKDFNNEADTPDNFQSRRPNTSFCFLDIRSPGLGDTAMYLCATSRGFTGGRTKNTEAFFGQGTRLTVV.

The chain combines TRBV6-5 with TRBJ1-3, with D hard to call. This CDR3 contains 15 residues. Trimming took 2 bases from V and 0 from J, leaving 8 bases between them. The germline V gene encodes CDR1 MNHEY and CDR2 SVGAGI. CDR3 in amino acids: CASSYMAGSGNTIYF. The CDR3 bases are TGTGCCAGCAGTTACATGGCGGGCTCTGGAAACACCATATATTTT.